The clone carrying this TCR beta chain was seen a few times. Its antigen remains unknown. These data originate in a study of siplizumab effects on memory and regulatory T cells. Study results and caveats: Both greater diversity than memory cells and a major contribution to the alloresponse seemed to characterize naive T cells.

Trimming stripped 4 bases from V and 2 bases from J, with 2 bases between. This CDR3 is 10 amino acids long. The germline gives CDR1 SQVTM, CDR2 ANQGSEA. The method was immunoSEQ multiplex PCR; TCRdb's version includes in-frame clones alone and lacks a portion of them. The data show around 100,000 clones, 94% seen once. V usage is TRBV29-1 and J usage is TRBJ1-1; no clear D gene. The receptor comes from a human donor in good health. Sequenced sample: non-Treg CD4+ T cells sorted from blood. CDR3 loop: CSVANTEAFF. CDR3 DNA sequence: TGCAGCGTTGCCAACACTGAAGCTTTCTTT.